The 5 T cell receptor beta chains listed next were all sequenced from one sample in a study of blood T cell repertoires in COVID-19. The assay was immunoSEQ multiplex PCR, and TCRdb's table has in-frame clones only and misses some. The sample holds 120,000 or so clones, over 60% seen once. The sample consisted of peripheral blood. The receptor source for this set is a human donor in a cohort sampled during active COVID-19.

The chain joins TRBV5-4 to TRBJ1-1, with a weak D call TRBD1 (5 bases). CDR3 length equals 14 residues. Germline CDR1 and CDR2: SGHNT and YYREEE (reference sequence). Trimming removed 0 bases at V and 8 bases at J, with 14 bases between. The chain's CDR3 is CASSLASREGEAFF. The CDR3 bases are TGTGCCAGCAGCTTGGCATCCAGGGAGGGGGAAGCTTTCTTT.

The V call is TRBV14, the J call TRBJ1-2, with D unresolved. CDR1 is SGHDN, CDR2 FVKESK, per germline. V lost 4 bases, J lost 0 bases, and 6 bases lay in between. There are 13 residues in the CDR3. CDR3 nucleotide sequence: TGTGCCAGCAGCCTAACAGCTAACTATGGCTACACCTTC. It is translated as CASSLTANYGYTF. Full variable domain (missing parts from reference TRBV14 and TRBJ1-2): EAGVTQFPSHSVIEKGQTVTLRCDPISGHDNLYWYRRVMGKEIKFLLHFVKESKQDESGMPNNRFLAERTGGTYSTLKVQPAELEDSGVYFCASSLTANYGYTFGSGTRLTVV.

There are a few counts of this clone. This chain joins TRBV4-1 and TRBJ2-1; 7 bases line up with TRBD2. Germline assignment: CDR1 MGHRA and CDR2 YSYEKL. This CDR3 is 15 amino acids long. Unmatched junction bases numbered 6, after V lost 0 bases and J lost 7 bases. DNA of the CDR3: TGCGCCAGCAGCCAAGATGGGGGAGGGTTTAATGAGCAGTTCTTC. It translates to CASSQDGGGFNEQFF.

This chain uses TRBV12-5 with TRBJ1-1; D uncertain. The CDR3 is 17 amino acids. The V and J ends lost 3 bases and 5 bases respectively, with 22 bases between them. Germline CDR1 LGHNT, CDR2 FRNRAP. Here the CDR3 reads CASGFTLEIQRETEAFF. The DNA for the CDR3 is TGTGCTAGTGGTTTTACCCTCGAGATCCAAAGGGAGACTGAAGCTTTCTTT.

J is TRBJ2-7 and V is TRBV19, with 10 positions matching TRBD1. With 6 bases clipped from V and 4 bases from J, the junction kept 3 bases outside the gene matches. The germline V gene encodes CDR1 LNHDA and CDR2 SQIVND (reference sequence). This CDR3 has 13 amino acids. CDR3: CASRLGQGYEQYF. The CDR3 coding sequence is TGTGCCAGTAGATTGGGACAGGGGTACGAGCAGTACTTC.